The 23 T cell receptor beta chains below were found in one sample sequenced in a study of blood T cell repertoires in COVID-19. TCRdb keeps only in-frame clones here, not all; method: immunoSEQ multiplex PCR. This table has roughly 160,000 clones, about 84% appearing once. The sequencing sample was made of PBMCs or T cells enriched from blood (not recorded which). The receptors derive from a middle-aged woman with acute COVID-19.

This clone was detected a few times. The gene calls are TRBV7-9 and TRBJ2-1, with D maybe TRBD2 (6 bases). CDR1 SEHNR and CDR2 FQNEAQ come from the germline V gene (reference sequence). The CDR3 consists of 15 residues. The germline V and J ends were trimmed by 1 base and 9 bases, with 16 bases remaining between them. The CDR3 spells CASSLGLGPGGEQFF. The DNA of the CDR3 is TGTGCCAGCAGCTTAGGGTTGGGGCCCGGGGGTGAGCAGTTCTTC.

The V and J genes are TRBV6-5 and TRBJ2-2; weak D call: TRBD1 (6 bases). With 6 bases removed from V and 6 bases from J, the gap between germline ends came to 17 bases. Germline V gene data show CDR1 as MNHEY and CDR2 as SVGAGI. The CDR3 consists of 15 residues. The CDR3 nucleotides are TGTGCCAGCAGGGCGGTTCCACAGGGCGCCGGGGAGCTGTTTTTT. Its protein product is CASRAVPQGAGELFF.

The rearrangement uses TRBV5-5 and TRBJ1-2; weak D call: TRBD1 (5 bases). Trimming stripped 4 bases from V and 3 bases from J, with 16 bases between. Germline lookup yields CDR1 SGHKS and CDR2 YYEKEE (reference sequence). This CDR3 region has 15 residues. The CDR3 coding sequence is TGTGCCAGCAGCACAGATCCGGGACTTTACTATGGCTACACCTTC. Amino acid sequence: CASSTDPGLYYGYTF.

The J gene is TRBJ2-1, the V gene TRBV19; 7 positions match TRBD1. CDR1 and CDR2 from the germline V gene are LNHDA and SQIVND (reference sequence). The ends lost 7 bases at V and 3 bases at J; junction bases unmatched: 6. The CDR3 sequence is 14 residues long. The CDR3 coding sequence is TGTGCCAGTAACGAGGGACAGTACTACAATGAGCAGTTCTTC. Its translation: CASNEGQYYNEQFF.

As for this clone: This specimen includes other DNA sequences encoding the same CDR3. CDR3 in DNA: TGTGCCTGGAGTGGGCTAGCGGGAGGAGAGACCCAGTACTTC. This gives the protein CAWSGLAGGETQYF. The chain links TRBV30 to TRBJ2-5, with 11 positions matching TRBD2. J lost 4 bases, V lost 1 base, and 2 bases had no gene match. Per the germline V gene, CDR1 is GTSNPN and CDR2 is SVGIG (reference sequence). This CDR3 is 14 amino acids long.

The gene calls are TRBV24-1 and TRBJ2-2; 8 positions agree with TRBD1. This CDR3 contains 15 residues. CDR1 KGHDR and CDR2 SFDVKD come from the germline V gene. With V trimmed by 4 bases and J by 5 bases, 5 bases remained unmatched. The CDR3 DNA sequence: TGTGCCACCAGTGACCTGGACAGGGATACCGGGGAGCTGTTTTTT. The encoded protein is CATSDLDRDTGELFF.

A few counts support this clone. The chain carries TRBV10-3 and TRBJ2-2; 7 bases match TRBD2. The CDR3 length is 13 residues. Looked up from germline, CDR1 is ENHRY and CDR2 is SYGVKD. Trimming cost V 10 bases and J 7 bases; bases outside gene matches: 9. CDR3 nucleotides: TGTGCCACCCGGCGGGAGAAGGGCGGGGAGCTGTTTTTT. This codes for CATRREKGGELFF.

This clone came up once. V gene TRBV2 combines with J gene TRBJ2-1; 11 bases are shared with TRBD2. V shed 9 bases, J shed 0 bases, and the junction held 13 bases outside the gene matches. The CDR3 contains 18 residues. The germline V gene encodes CDR1 SNHLY and CDR2 FYNNEI. CDR3 region: CASTPGGLAVFSYNEQFF. Written as DNA, the CDR3 is TGTGCCAGTACCCCGGGGGGACTAGCGGTATTCTCCTACAATGAGCAGTTCTTC.

This clone was found once. The J gene is TRBJ2-5, the V gene TRBV3-1 (or the pseudogene TRBV3-2), with TRBD2 matching over 10 bases. V shed 1 base, J shed 1 base, and the junction held 6 bases outside the gene matches. The CDR3 is made up of 17 amino acids. From germline, CDR1 is LGHDT and CDR2 YNNKEL (reference sequence). The CDR3 loop is CASSQVPSSGGQETQYF. The DNA of the CDR3 is TGTGCCAGCAGCCAAGTTCCCTCTAGCGGGGGCCAAGAGACCCAGTACTTC.

V usage is TRBV15 and J usage is TRBJ1-2; TRBD1 is a possible D gene (5 bases). Germline assignment: CDR1 LNHNV and CDR2 YYDKDF (reference sequence). With 5 bases removed from V and 3 bases from J, the gap between germline ends came to 7 bases. CDR3 size: 12 residues. DNA of the CDR3: TGTGCCACCAGCCGGGGGGACTATGGCTACACCTTC. As protein: CATSRGDYGYTF.

V usage is TRBV9 and J usage is TRBJ2-2; the match to TRBD2 covers 8 bases. Germline V gene sequence: CDR1 SGDLS, CDR2 YYNGEE. The V segment lost 0 bases and the J segment 2 bases; nucleotides outside the gene matches: 3. The CDR3 has 16 residues. The CDR3 loop is CASSVDGLANTGELFF. CDR3 DNA: TGTGCCAGCAGCGTAGACGGACTAGCTAACACCGGGGAGCTGTTTTTT.

The chain recombines TRBV3-1 (or the pseudogene TRBV3-2) with TRBJ1-2, with D maybe TRBD1 (5 bases). Germline lookup yields CDR1 LGHDT and CDR2 YNNKEL (reference sequence). Between the trimmed V and J ends, which lost 4 bases and 5 bases, there was a span of 11 bases. This CDR3 contains 13 residues. The CDR3 here is CASSREGRYGYTF. The CDR3 DNA reads as TGTGCCAGCAGCCGAGAGGGGAGGTATGGCTACACCTTC.

This chain links TRBV30 with TRBJ1-1; tentative D call: TRBD1 (6 bases). This CDR3 comprises 12 residues. Between the trimmed V and J ends, which lost 5 bases and 1 base, there was a span of 8 bases. From germline, CDR1 is GTSNPN and CDR2 SVGIG (reference sequence). The CDR3 is CAWGTTNTEAFF. Here the CDR3 DNA reads TGTGCCTGGGGGACAACGAACACTGAAGCTTTCTTT.

The chain recombines TRBV5-1 with TRBJ2-7, with 7 bases lining up with TRBD2. From germline, CDR1 is SGHRS and CDR2 YFSETQ. The CDR3 covers 15 residues. After removal of 4 bases from V and 2 bases from J, the junction contained 9 bases not matched to a gene. The CDR3 sequence: CASSLFQGGTYEQYF. In nucleotides, the CDR3 is TGCGCCAGCAGCCTCTTCCAGGGAGGGACCTACGAGCAGTACTTC.

This sequence joins TRBV6-1 and TRBJ1-2; possible D gene TRBD1, 6 bases. This CDR3 region has 16 residues. V lost 3 bases to trimming and J lost 4 bases, with 18 bases between them. The germline V gene encodes CDR1 MNHNS and CDR2 SASEGT. This CDR3 reads CASSEHKQGSLYGYTF. The CDR3 DNA follows: TGTGCCAGCAGTGAGCACAAACAGGGTAGCCTCTATGGCTACACCTTC.

V and J are TRBV7-9 and TRBJ1-1; D gene ambiguous. Germline lookup yields CDR1 SEHNR and CDR2 FQNEAQ (reference sequence). The CDR3 loop spans 11 amino acids. V dropped 8 bases and J dropped 1 base, with 5 bases sitting between them. The CDR3 DNA is TGTGCCAGCGGAGAGAACACTGAAGCTTTCTTT. It is translated as CASGENTEAFF.

The V call is TRBV7-2, the J call TRBJ1-2; D not certain. Germline CDR1 is SGHTA and CDR2 is FQGNSA. The CDR3 has 13 amino acids. V was trimmed by 1 base and J by 4 bases, leaving 7 bases between them. CDR3 in DNA: TGTGCCAGCAGCTTAGAATTCATCTATGGCTACACCTTC. It specifies CASSLEFIYGYTF.

The chain is built from TRBV7-9 and TRBJ2-4; a weak D match, TRBD1 (6 bases). The length of the CDR3 is 17 residues. Per germline, CDR1 SEHNR and CDR2 FQNEAQ (reference sequence). The V and J ends lost 1 base and 9 bases respectively, with 22 bases between them. The CDR3 bases are TGTGCCAGCAGCTTAGTAGAAGGGGGTGATCAAAATGGCATTCAGTACTTC. Encoded protein: CASSLVEGGDQNGIQYF.

This chain connects TRBV19 to TRBJ2-6; tentatively, D is TRBD2 (6 bases). The CDR3 is 18 residues long. Between the trimmed V and J ends, which lost 2 bases and 0 bases, there was a span of 14 bases. Germline CDR1 reads LNHDA; CDR2 reads SQIVND (reference sequence). CDR3 sequence reads: CASSIIVSGASGANVLTF. CDR3 DNA: TGTGCCAGTAGTATAATAGTTAGCGGAGCCTCTGGGGCCAACGTCCTGACTTTC.

The rearrangement joins TRBV7-9 to TRBJ1-2; D unresolved. V lost 5 bases to trimming and J lost 0 bases, with 13 bases between them. Germline CDR1 and CDR2: SEHNR and FQNEAQ (reference sequence). This CDR3 contains 15 residues. The CDR3 here is CASSALEGANYGYTF. The CDR3 nucleotides read TGTGCCAGCAGCGCCCTGGAAGGAGCTAACTATGGCTACACCTTC.

The chain couples TRBV5-6 to TRBJ1-4; D may be TRBD1 (5 bases). The V and J ends lost 9 bases and 3 bases respectively, with 15 bases between them. The CDR3 loop spans 14 amino acids. The germline gives CDR1 SGHDT, CDR2 YYEEEE. The CDR3 DNA reads as TGTGCCACCAAACGGGGGGGATCTAATGAAAAACTGTTTTTT. This encodes CATKRGGSNEKLFF.

This clone was picked up a small number of times. The rearrangement joins TRBV6-5 to TRBJ2-3; maybe TRBD1 (6 bases). CDR3 length: 15 residues. The germline gives CDR1 MNHEY, CDR2 SVGAGI. V was cut by 0 bases and J by 4 bases, with 11 bases left in between. CDR3 protein: CASSYSGTTSDTQYF. For the CDR3, the DNA is TGTGCCAGCAGTTACTCCGGGACAACGTCAGATACGCAGTATTTT.

This clone was seen just once. J is TRBJ2-1 and V is TRBV7-9; 11 bases are a match to TRBD2. The junction had 4 bases not matched to a gene; V was cut back by 5 bases and J by 7 bases. CDR1 SEHNR and CDR2 FQNEAQ come from the germline V gene (reference sequence). The CDR3 has 14 amino acids. The CDR3: CASSPGTSGNEQFF. The CDR3 DNA sequence: TGTGCCAGCAGCCCTGGGACTAGCGGTAATGAGCAGTTCTTC.